The 12 T cell receptor beta chains below all came from one sample that was sequenced in a study of blood T cell repertoires in COVID-19. Method: immunoSEQ multiplex PCR; TCRdb's copy keeps in-frame clones and lacks some. The sample carries some 25,000 clones, 85% to 90% recorded once. The specimen was peripheral blood. These receptor sequences come from a man between 65 and 85 years old with COVID-19, enrolled during active disease.

The chain has TRBV6-5 and TRBJ1-1; D uncertain. Per germline, CDR1 MNHEY and CDR2 SVGAGI. The length of the CDR3 is 14 residues. V gave up 4 bases and J gave up 1 base, with 10 bases separating them. The CDR3 loop is CASSFGGSNTEAFF. The CDR3 nucleotides are TGTGCCAGCAGTTTCGGCGGATCGAACACTGAAGCTTTCTTT.

The chain has TRBV7-9 and TRBJ2-6; 7 nucleotides line up with TRBD1. The germline CDR1 and CDR2 sequences are SEHNR and FQNEAQ (reference sequence). V was pared by 11 bases and J by 0 bases, with 13 bases of the junction left unmatched. The CDR3 is 17 residues long. The CDR3 coding sequence is TGTGCCTGTCAAAACGGGACAGCTCACTCTGGGGCCAACGTCCTGACTTTC. Amino acids: CACQNGTAHSGANVLTF.

This clone was recorded once. The chain recombines TRBV24-1 with TRBJ2-2, with TRBD1 identical over 8 bases. Germline trimming cut 3 bases from V and 3 bases from J; bases unmatched to any gene: 5. The CDR3 spans 16 residues. Per germline, CDR1 KGHDR and CDR2 SFDVKD. This CDR3 reads CATSDATGAHTGELFF. The CDR3 coding sequence is TGTGCCACCAGTGATGCGACAGGGGCCCACACCGGGGAGCTGTTTTTT.

The gene calls are TRBV4-1 and TRBJ1-6, with D uncertain. The CDR3 is made up of 18 amino acids. Trimming shortened V by 0 bases and J by 0 bases, and 12 bases separated the two germline ends. Germline lookup yields CDR1 MGHRA and CDR2 YSYEKL. This CDR3 is CASSQDPSSSSYNSPLHF. The CDR3 nucleotides are TGCGCCAGCAGCCAAGACCCCAGTTCAAGCTCCTATAATTCACCCCTCCACTTT.

V is TRBV12-3 or TRBV12-4 and J is TRBJ1-2; D is undetermined. The CDR3 sequence is 13 residues long. V lost 3 bases, J lost 5 bases, and 10 bases lay in between. The CDR3, as DNA: TGTGCCAGCAGTTTTGGTCCTGAGTATGGCTACACCTTC. As protein: CASSFGPEYGYTF.

This clone has only one observation. The chain joins TRBV11-2 to TRBJ1-1; D not resolved. There are 14 residues in the CDR3. Per the germline V gene, CDR1 is SGHAT and CDR2 is FQNNGV. Trimming took 4 bases from V and 5 from J, leaving 14 bases between them. The CDR3 region is CASSWNLEETEAFF. For the CDR3, the DNA is TGTGCCAGCAGCTGGAACCTAGAGGAAACTGAAGCTTTCTTT. Full variable domain (remainder filled in from reference TRBV11-2 and TRBJ1-1): EAGVAQSPRYKIIEKRQSVAFWCNPISGHATLYWYQQILGQGPKLLIQFQNNGVVDDSQLPKDRFSAERLKGVDSTLKIQPAKLEDSAVYLCASSWNLEETEAFFGQGTRLTVV.

The chain's CDR3 is CASSPWTASSGANVLTF. As DNA, the CDR3 is TGTGCCAGCAGCCCATGGACAGCTAGCTCTGGGGCCAACGTCCTGACTTTC. This rearrangement joins TRBV7-9 to TRBJ2-6; possible D gene TRBD1, 6 bases. V was clipped by 5 bases and J by 0 bases, with 14 bases between them. The germline V gene encodes CDR1 SEHNR and CDR2 FQNEAQ (reference sequence). The CDR3 runs to 17 residues.

The chain has TRBV6-5 and TRBJ2-1, with TRBD2 identical over 8 bases. This CDR3 is built from 16 residues. Germline CDR1 reads MNHEY; CDR2 reads SVGAGI. The junction had 4 bases not matched to a gene; V was cut back by 0 bases and J by 3 bases. This chain's CDR3 is CASSYSRAGVYNEQFF. The CDR3 DNA sequence: TGTGCCAGCAGTTACTCGAGAGCGGGAGTCTACAATGAGCAGTTCTTC.

The chain couples TRBV5-4 to TRBJ2-1, with 11 bases identical to TRBD2. The germline V gene encodes CDR1 SGHNT and CDR2 YYREEE (reference sequence). V lost 3 bases and J lost 4; bases outside the gene matches: 3. CDR3 length equals 15 residues. The CDR3 DNA is TGTGCCAGCAGCTCGCGGACTAGCGGGTACAATGAGCAGTTCTTC. This gives the protein CASSSRTSGYNEQFF.

The genes are TRBV7-9 and TRBJ2-7, with 7 bases matching TRBD1. The germline V gene has CDR1 SEHNR and CDR2 FQNEAQ (reference sequence). This CDR3 has 14 amino acids. V was pared by 7 bases and J by 4 bases, with 10 bases of the junction left unmatched. The CDR3 sequence is CASTTDREGYEQYF. The CDR3 nucleotides read TGTGCCAGCACCACCGACAGGGAAGGTTACGAGCAGTACTTC. The full variable domain, with the rest looked up from reference TRBV7-9 and TRBJ2-7, is DTGVSQNPRHKITKRGQNVTFRCDPISEHNRLYWYRQTLGQGPEFLTYFQNEAQLEKSRLLSDRFSAERPKGSFSTLEIQRTEQGDSAMYLCASTTDREGYEQYFGPGTRLTVT.

This chain joins TRBV12-5 and TRBJ2-7; 12 bases agree with TRBD2. J gave up 5 bases and V 0 bases, and 20 bases lay outside the gene matches. Per germline, CDR1 LGHNT and CDR2 FRNRAP. CDR3 length: 21 residues. The CDR3 DNA reads as TGTGCTAGTGGTTTGGTACCCTGGGCTAGCGGGAGGGGATTCGGGACTAACGAGCAGTACTTC. It encodes CASGLVPWASGRGFGTNEQYF.

This chain joins TRBV5-1 and TRBJ1-1, with D perhaps TRBD1 (5 bases). The CDR3 covers 13 residues. V was trimmed by 8 bases and J by 1 base, leaving 12 bases between them. Germline V gene sequence: CDR1 SGHRS, CDR2 YFSETQ. DNA for the CDR3: TGCGCCAGTCGCGGGACTGCGAACACTGAAGCTTTCTTT. Amino acid sequence: CASRGTANTEAFF.